These T cell receptor beta chains were read from a single sample in a study of CD8+ T cells in alopecia areata. Here immunoSEQ multiplex PCR was the method, and the copy in TCRdb shows in-frame clones only, minus some. Altogether approximately 180,000 clones are present, about 53% being singletons, with the ten largest covering 9.5% to 14%. This sample comprised CD8+ T cells sorted from blood, obtained at week 24, from a patient treated with tofacitinib. The source of these receptors is a human donor with alopecia areata. The CDR3 runs from the conserved cysteine through the conserved F or W. Fields, in order: CDR3 protein, CDR3 DNA, CDR3 length, J gene, V gene, D gene, clone size. D genes are given only for firm matches. Clone sizes are given selectively: once, few, many, or a class where the clone is expanded.

CASTPRPGGYQETQYF TGTGCCAGCACCCCCCGGCCGGGGGGGTACCAAGAGACCCAGTACTTC 16 TRBJ2-5 TRBV11-2 TRBD2 .
CASSQGGRQPQHF TGTGCCAGCAGCCAGGGAGGGCGTCAGCCCCAGCATTTT 13 TRBJ1-5 TRBV5-6 . .
CASSIRDRNQPQHF TGTGCCAGTAGTATCCGGGACAGAAATCAGCCCCAGCATTTT 14 TRBJ1-5 TRBV19 TRBD1 .
CSVEDWGVGYTF TGCAGCGTTGAAGATTGGGGGGTCGGCTACACCTTC 12 TRBJ1-2 TRBV29-1 . .
CASHNGNQPQHF TGTGCCAGTCATAACGGCAATCAGCCCCAGCATTTT 12 TRBJ1-5 TRBV25-1 . .
CASSLYEGAGEAFF TGTGCCAGCAGCTTGTACGAAGGGGCCGGTGAAGCTTTCTTT 14 TRBJ1-1 TRBV5-5 . .
CSVWAGDGYTF TGCAGCGTTTGGGCAGGGGACGGCTACACCTTC 11 TRBJ1-2 TRBV29-1 . .
CSARTSYEQYF TGCAGTGCTAGAACGTCCTACGAGCAGTACTTC 11 TRBJ2-7 TRBV20-1 . few
CSVLTDTNYEQYF TGCAGCGTTTTAACAGACACTAACTACGAGCAGTACTTC 13 TRBJ2-7 TRBV29-1 . few
CSVQRQDYGYTF TGCAGCGTCCAAAGACAGGACTATGGCTACACCTTC 12 TRBJ1-2 TRBV29-1 . .
CSVERSSYTF TGCAGCGTTGAGAGGAGCAGCTACACCTTC 10 TRBJ1-2 TRBV29-1 . few
CASSSEGLVWQFF TGTGCCAGCAGTTCCGAGGGTCTGGTCTGGCAGTTCTTC 13 TRBJ2-1 TRBV27 . .
CASSLTSSGGHNEQFF TGTGCCAGCAGCTTAACATCTAGCGGGGGGCACAATGAGCAGTTCTTC 16 TRBJ2-1 TRBV7-9 TRBD2 .